Presented here are 16 T cell receptor beta chains from one specimen sequenced in a study of cytomegalovirus exposure and HLA in healthy donors. Profiled with immunoSEQ multiplex PCR; TCRdb holds only in-frame clones, not every one. The sample lists approximately 150,000 clones, approximately 90% occurring once. Material for sequencing was PBMCs. These receptors were taken from a man between 18 and 29 years old in good health and CMV-seronegative.

V is TRBV18 and J is TRBJ2-7; D unresolved. The ends were cut back, 3 bases at V and 0 bases at J, with 12 bases in the middle. Germline CDR1 reads KGHSH; CDR2 reads LQKENI. The CDR3 spans 15 residues. This chain's CDR3 is CASSPQAGRSYEQYF. As DNA, the CDR3 is TGTGCCAGCTCACCCCAGGCTGGCCGCTCCTACGAGCAGTACTTC. The whole variable domain, filled in from reference TRBV18 and TRBJ2-7, reads NAGVMQNPRHLVRRRGQEARLRCSPMKGHSHVYWYRQLPEEGLKFMVYLQKENIIDESGMPKERFSAEFPKEGPSILRIQQVVRGDSAAYFCASSPQAGRSYEQYFGPGTRLTVT.

This chain uses TRBV9 with TRBJ2-1, with 11 bases lining up with TRBD2. Unmatched junction bases numbered 7, after V lost 7 bases and J lost 4 bases. Germline CDR1 SGDLS, CDR2 YYNGEE. The CDR3 is 15 residues long. CDR3 in DNA: TGTGCCAGCGGTGTTGGGACTAGCGGATACAATGAGCAGTTCTTC. Encoded protein: CASGVGTSGYNEQFF.

The rearrangement links TRBV18 to TRBJ2-7, with 10 bases fitting TRBD1. Per germline, CDR1 KGHSH and CDR2 LQKENI. The CDR3 has 15 amino acids. The V gene end was trimmed by 4 bases and the J gene end by 4 bases; junction bases not matched to a gene: 7. This CDR3 reads CASSLTGTGVYEQYV. Here the CDR3 DNA reads TGTGCCAGCTCACTGACCGGGACAGGGGTTTACGAGCAGTACGTC.

This clone appeared a single time. The V gene is TRBV6-1, the J gene TRBJ2-7; the D gene is possibly TRBD2 (6 bases). The CDR3 extends over 14 amino acids. The germline V gene encodes CDR1 MNHNS and CDR2 SASEGT. V was trimmed by 5 bases and J by 3 bases, leaving 14 bases between them. The CDR3 is CASSPGLISYEQYV. The CDR3 DNA is TGTGCCAGCAGTCCTGGACTAATTAGCTACGAGCAGTACGTC.

The chain recombines TRBV6-5 with TRBJ2-7, with D possibly being TRBD2 (5 bases). V lost 6 bases to trimming and J lost 4 bases, with 16 bases between them. The CDR3 runs 14 residues. Germline V CDR1 and CDR2: MNHEY, SVGAGI. The CDR3 reads CASSRVEGSYEQYV. CDR3 bases: TGTGCCAGCAGCCGCGTCGAAGGGAGTTACGAGCAGTACGTC.

This clone has a single count. V and J are TRBV7-2 and TRBJ2-1; D possibly corresponds to TRBD1 (6 bases). There are 16 residues in the CDR3. CDR1 and CDR2 (germline): SGHTA, FQGNSA. Trimming removed 3 bases at V and 4 bases at J, with 16 bases between. The CDR3 DNA reads TGTGCCAGCAGCTTCGGGACAATCAGTGGGTACAATGAGCAGTTCTTC. As protein: CASSFGTISGYNEQFF. Full variable domain (rest looked up from reference TRBV7-2 and TRBJ2-1): GAGVSQSPSNKVTEKGKDVELRCDPISGHTALYWYRQSLGQGLEFLIYFQGNSAPDKSGLPSDRFSAERTGGSVSTLTIQRTQQEDSAVYLCASSFGTISGYNEQFFGPGTRLTVL.

This clone has only one observation. V gene TRBV7-2 combines with J gene TRBJ1-1; weak D call: TRBD1 (5 bases). CDR1 is SGHTA and CDR2 is FQGNSA in the germline V gene. There are 15 residues in the CDR3. The V end lost 1 base, the J end lost 0 bases, and 9 bases lay between the germline ends. DNA for the CDR3: TGTGCCAGCAGCTTAGTTGCAGGGCTGAACACTGAAGCTTTCTTT. Protein: CASSLVAGLNTEAFF.

The chain employs TRBV10-3 and TRBJ2-3, with 9 positions matching TRBD1. V was clipped by 7 bases and J by 6 bases; unmatched bases: 5. This CDR3 spans 13 amino acids. Germline loops: CDR1 ENHRY, CDR2 SYGVKD. CDR3 sequence reads: CAIIAGTGDTQYF. In nucleotides, the CDR3 is TGTGCCATCATAGCAGGGACAGGGGATACGCAGTATTTT.

V is TRBV6-5 and J is TRBJ2-3; either TRBD1 or TRBD2 may supply D (5 bases each). The CDR3 consists of 14 residues. CDR1 is MNHEY and CDR2 is SVGAGI in the germline V gene. V shed 4 bases and J shed 2 bases, with 10 bases lying between them. CDR3 nucleotide sequence: TGTGCCAGCAGTTCCTCGGGGCCCACAGATACGCAGTATTTT. Its protein product is CASSSSGPTDTQYF.

The rearrangement uses TRBV9 and TRBJ2-2, with 7 bases lining up with TRBD2. V lost 0 bases to trimming and J lost 1 base; unmatched junction nucleotides: 3. Germline values: CDR1 SGDLS, CDR2 YYNGEE. The CDR3 loop spans 16 amino acids. CDR3 loop: CASSVGSGKNTGELFF. CDR3 bases: TGTGCCAGCAGCGTAGGGAGCGGGAAGAACACCGGGGAGCTGTTTTTT.

The rearrangement links TRBV6-1 to TRBJ2-1, with D possibly TRBD1 on 6 matching bases. The germline V gene has CDR1 MNHNS and CDR2 SASEGT. The V gene lost 7 bases and the J gene lost 3 bases, with 16 bases spanning the gap. The CDR3 length is 15 residues. CDR3 protein: CASTQQGTLYNEQFF. The CDR3 region has the DNA TGTGCCAGCACGCAACAGGGCACCCTCTACAATGAGCAGTTCTTC.

This rearrangement joins TRBV4-1 to TRBJ2-2; possible D gene TRBD2, 6 bases. The germline CDR1 and CDR2 sequences are MGHRA and YSYEKL. The CDR3 has 15 residues. Deletions cut 7 bases from V and 1 base from J, with 13 bases between. The CDR3 sequence: CASKDGGLNTGELFF. The CDR3 nucleotides read TGCGCCAGCAAGGACGGGGGATTGAACACCGGGGAGCTGTTTTTT.

Of note for this clone: This same CDR3 is encoded by further DNA sequences in the sample. The chain employs TRBV9 and TRBJ1-1, with D perhaps matching TRBD1 (6 bases). Germline V lookup: CDR1 SGDLS, CDR2 YYNGEE. V was shortened by 2 bases and J by 1 base, with 12 bases between the two germline ends. The CDR3 sequence is 15 residues long. DNA of the CDR3: TGTGCCAGCAGCGTCCAGACAGGAGGGAACACTGAAGCTTTCTTT. It translates to CASSVQTGGNTEAFF.

CDR3 coding DNA: TGTGCCAGCGCTACGAGGCTGGGCGGGGAGCTGTTTTTT. Translated, it gives CASATRLGGELFF. V is TRBV27 and J is TRBJ2-2, with D unclear. V lost 8 bases to trimming and J lost 7 bases, with 14 bases between them. Per germline, CDR1 MNHEY and CDR2 SMNVEV (reference sequence). The CDR3 loop spans 13 amino acids.

The rearrangement uses TRBV19 and TRBJ2-1, with a possible D match to TRBD2 (6 bases). Trimming took 3 bases from V and 8 from J, leaving 23 bases between them. CDR1 is LNHDA, CDR2 SQIVND, per germline (reference sequence). CDR3 size: 17 residues. Here the CDR3 reads CASSMLASYEPGDEQFF. The CDR3 DNA sequence: TGTGCCAGTAGTATGTTAGCTAGCTACGAACCGGGGGATGAGCAGTTCTTC.

This clone has a handful of counts. The genes are TRBV6-4 and TRBJ2-3; 7 positions agree with TRBD2. CDR1 is MRHNA and CDR2 is SNTAGT in the germline V gene. The V gene end was trimmed by 3 bases and the J gene end by 0 bases; junction bases not matched to a gene: 3. The CDR3 loop spans 15 amino acids. The CDR3 loop reads CASSEGGGSTDTQYF. The CDR3 bases are TGTGCCAGCAGTGAGGGCGGGGGAAGCACAGATACGCAGTATTTT.